Below, one T cell receptor beta chain is given with its context. No antigen is known for it. The data were taken from a study of cytomegalovirus exposure and HLA in healthy donors. Whole-study findings and limits: An apparent linkage of common viral pathogens to several of the most significant clusters emerged in a later analysis.

The CDR3 length is 16 residues. CDR1 and CDR2 (germline): SGHNT, YYREEE (reference sequence). With V trimmed by 4 bases and J by 5 bases, 10 bases remained unmatched. Use of 60 Vbeta and 13 Jbeta primers characterized the PCR. Methods used by the authors: In a later analysis, the count reached 82 million or so unique TCR beta chains, with around 10 million shared. The protocol was immunoSEQ multiplex PCR, while the TCRdb copy is restricted to in-frame clones and leaves out a portion. D and trimming come from the DNA, and the V and J calls and clone size come from that table. Of 150,000 to 200,000 clones in the sample, approximately 59% were seen once.

The source is a man between 35 and 55 years old in good health and CMV-seronegative. The sequenced sample was PBMCs. This chain uses TRBV5-4 with TRBJ2-5; TRBD2 matches at 11 bases. This CDR3 is CASSLVDSGGEETQYF. The CDR3 bases are TGTGCCAGCAGCCTGGTGGATAGCGGGGGGGAGGAGACCCAGTACTTC.